This T cell receptor (beta chain) was captured by sequencing in a study of T cells in Graves' hyperthyroidism and ophthalmopathy. Clinical symptoms, serum thyroxine and TRAb, thyroid ultrasound and orbital computed tomography were used for the diagnoses. The germline gives CDR1 SNHLY, CDR2 FYNNEI. The V and J ends lost 5 bases and 5 bases, in that order; junction bases with no gene match: 16. The CDR3 contains 17 residues. Regions amplified from RNA transcripts were the TCR beta CDR3 regions. TCR CDR3 regions were first amplified by RT-PCR with HTBI primers. From the multiplex PCR reads, TCRdb called clonotypes with MiXCR, one entry per CDR3 protein. The sample lists approximately 600,000 distinct CDR3 sequences, under 20% occurring once.

Sequencing was performed on blood. This receptor was obtained from a woman between 25 and 40 years old with Graves' hyperthyroidism. The chain couples TRBV2 to TRBJ2-5; 8 positions match TRBD1. CDR3 in DNA: TGTGCCAGCAGTCCACCGGGGCAGGGGGCAGTAGGTGAGACCCAGTACTTC. Its translation is CASSPPGQGAVGETQYF.